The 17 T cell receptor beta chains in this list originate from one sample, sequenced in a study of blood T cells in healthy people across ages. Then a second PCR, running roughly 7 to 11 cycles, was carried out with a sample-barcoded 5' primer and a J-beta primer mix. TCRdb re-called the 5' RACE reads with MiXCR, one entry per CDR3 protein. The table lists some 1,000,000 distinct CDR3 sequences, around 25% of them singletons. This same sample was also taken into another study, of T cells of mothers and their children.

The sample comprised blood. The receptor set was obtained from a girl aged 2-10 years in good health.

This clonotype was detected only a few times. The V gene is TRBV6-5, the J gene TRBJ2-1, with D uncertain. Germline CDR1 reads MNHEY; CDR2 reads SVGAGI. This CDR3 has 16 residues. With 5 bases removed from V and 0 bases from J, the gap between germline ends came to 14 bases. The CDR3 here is CASSPTPRSSYNEQFF. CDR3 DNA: TGTGCCAGCAGTCCTACCCCCAGGAGCTCCTACAATGAGCAGTTCTTC.

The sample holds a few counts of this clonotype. The CDR3 sequence: CSVRSGLSGNTIYF. DNA of the CDR3: TGCAGCGTCAGATCAGGCCTCTCTGGAAACACCATATATTTT. This sequence joins TRBV29-1 and TRBJ1-3; D unresolved. Germline assignment: CDR1 SQVTM and CDR2 ANQGSEA. There are 14 residues in the CDR3. The V end was cut by 6 bases, the J end by 0 bases, with 12 bases between.

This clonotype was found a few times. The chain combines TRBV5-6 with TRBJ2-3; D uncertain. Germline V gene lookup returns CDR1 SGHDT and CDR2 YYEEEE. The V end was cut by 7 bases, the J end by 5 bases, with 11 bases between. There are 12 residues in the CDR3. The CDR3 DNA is TGTGCCAGCGCCGGATGGGAAGATACGCAGTATTTT. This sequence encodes CASAGWEDTQYF.

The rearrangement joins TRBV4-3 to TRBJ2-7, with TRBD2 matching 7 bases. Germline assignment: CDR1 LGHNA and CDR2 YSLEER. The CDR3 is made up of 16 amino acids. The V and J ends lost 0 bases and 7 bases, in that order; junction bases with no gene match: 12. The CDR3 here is CASSQDRGELLREQYF. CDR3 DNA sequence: TGCGCCAGCAGCCAAGATCGGGGGGAGCTGTTGCGGGAGCAGTACTTC.

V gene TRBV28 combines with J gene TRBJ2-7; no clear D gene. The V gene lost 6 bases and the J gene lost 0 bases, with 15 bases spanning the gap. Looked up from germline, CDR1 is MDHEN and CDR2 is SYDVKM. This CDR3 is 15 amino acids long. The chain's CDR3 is CASSTIGRASYEQYF. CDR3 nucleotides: TGTGCCAGCAGCACAATCGGCCGGGCCTCCTACGAGCAGTACTTC.

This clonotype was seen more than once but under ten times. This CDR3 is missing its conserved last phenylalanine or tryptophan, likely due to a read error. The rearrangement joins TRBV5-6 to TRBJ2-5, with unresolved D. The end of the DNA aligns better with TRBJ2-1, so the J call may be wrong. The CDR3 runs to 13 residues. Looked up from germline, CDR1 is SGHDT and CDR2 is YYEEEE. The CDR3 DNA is TGTGCCAGCAACCCAACGCAGCTCCTTGAGCAGTTCCTC. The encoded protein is CASNPTQLLEQFL.

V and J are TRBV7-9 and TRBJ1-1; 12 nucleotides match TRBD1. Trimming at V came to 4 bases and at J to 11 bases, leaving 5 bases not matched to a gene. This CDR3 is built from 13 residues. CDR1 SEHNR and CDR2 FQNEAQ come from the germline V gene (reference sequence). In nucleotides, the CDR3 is TGTGCCAGCAGCTCCGGGACAGGGGGCCGTGCTTTCTTT. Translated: CASSSGTGGRAFF.

CDR3 region: CASSLEVPTSGVQETQYF. In DNA form, the CDR3 reads TGTGCCAGCAGTCTAGAGGTCCCGACTAGCGGGGTTCAAGAGACCCAGTACTTC. This rearrangement joins TRBV7-6 to TRBJ2-5; 11 nucleotides match TRBD2. The CDR3 is made up of 18 amino acids. V lost 6 bases, J lost 2 bases, and 14 bases stayed unmatched. Germline assignment: CDR1 SGHVS and CDR2 FNYEAQ. Filled out from reference TRBV7-6 and TRBJ2-5, the complete variable domain reads GAGVSQSPRYKVTKRGQDVALRCDPISGHVSLYWYRQALGQGPEFLTYFNYEAQQDKSGLPNDRFSAERPEGSISTLTIQRTEQRDSAMYRCASSLEVPTSGVQETQYFGPGTRLLVL.

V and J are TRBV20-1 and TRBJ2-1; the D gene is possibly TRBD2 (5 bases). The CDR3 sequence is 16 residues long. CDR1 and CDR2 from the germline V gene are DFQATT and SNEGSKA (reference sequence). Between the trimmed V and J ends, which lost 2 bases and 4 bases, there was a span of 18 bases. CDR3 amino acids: CSARIWRRAKYNEQFF. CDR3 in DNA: TGCAGTGCTAGAATTTGGAGGCGGGCCAAGTACAATGAGCAGTTCTTC.

CDR3 sequence: CSVEDPGKREKLFF. The CDR3 DNA is TGCAGCGTTGAAGATCCAGGGAAACGGGAAAAACTGTTTTTT. J is TRBJ1-4 and V is TRBV29-1; a weak D match, TRBD1 (5 bases). Germline values: CDR1 SQVTM, CDR2 ANQGSEA. This CDR3 is built from 14 residues. V lost 0 bases to trimming and J lost 8 bases, with 13 bases between them.

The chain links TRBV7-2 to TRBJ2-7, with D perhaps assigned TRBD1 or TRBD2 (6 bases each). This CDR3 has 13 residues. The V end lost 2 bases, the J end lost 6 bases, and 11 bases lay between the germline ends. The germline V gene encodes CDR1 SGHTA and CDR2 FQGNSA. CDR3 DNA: TGTGCCAGCAGCTTAACGGGGGCCTTCGAGCAGTACTTC. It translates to CASSLTGAFEQYF.

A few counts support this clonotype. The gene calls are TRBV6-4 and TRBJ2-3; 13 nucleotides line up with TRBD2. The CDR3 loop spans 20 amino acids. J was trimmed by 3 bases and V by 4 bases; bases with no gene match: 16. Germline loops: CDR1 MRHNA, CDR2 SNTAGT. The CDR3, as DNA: TGTGCCAGCAGTGGCCCGGAAACTAGCGGGAGGGCCGAAGGTACAGATACGCAGTATTTT. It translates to CASSGPETSGRAEGTDTQYF.

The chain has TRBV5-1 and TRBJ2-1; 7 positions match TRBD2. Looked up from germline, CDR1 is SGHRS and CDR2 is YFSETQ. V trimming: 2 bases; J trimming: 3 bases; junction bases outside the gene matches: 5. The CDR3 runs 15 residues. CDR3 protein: CASSFRGRGYNEQFF. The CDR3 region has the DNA TGCGCCAGCAGCTTTCGGGGGAGGGGCTACAATGAGCAGTTCTTC.

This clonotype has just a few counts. This CDR3 is CSVAGGQGWAEQYF. The CDR3 DNA reads as TGCAGCGTCGCGGGCGGACAGGGTTGGGCCGAGCAGTACTTC. The rearrangement joins TRBV29-1 to TRBJ2-7, with 8 bases lining up with TRBD1. This CDR3 region has 14 residues. V lost 6 bases and J lost 6; bases outside the gene matches: 13. Germline V gene lookup returns CDR1 SQVTM and CDR2 ANQGSEA.

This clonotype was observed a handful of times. The CDR3 here is CARPRGANTGELFF. DNA of the CDR3: TGTGCCAGACCCAGGGGCGCGAACACCGGGGAGCTGTTTTTT. The genes are TRBV2 and TRBJ2-2, with D perhaps matching TRBD1 (6 bases). Germline V gene sequence: CDR1 SNHLY, CDR2 FYNNEI. V gave up 9 bases and J gave up 0 bases, with 11 bases separating them. The CDR3 has 14 amino acids.

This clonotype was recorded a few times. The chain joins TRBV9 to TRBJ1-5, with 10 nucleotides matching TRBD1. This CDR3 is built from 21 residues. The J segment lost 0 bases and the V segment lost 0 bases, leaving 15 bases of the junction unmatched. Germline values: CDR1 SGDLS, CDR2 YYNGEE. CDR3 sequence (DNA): TGTGCCAGCAGCGTAGGACAGGGGGCAACTTCACAGATTTATAGCAATCAGCCCCAGCATTTT. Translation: CASSVGQGATSQIYSNQPQHF.

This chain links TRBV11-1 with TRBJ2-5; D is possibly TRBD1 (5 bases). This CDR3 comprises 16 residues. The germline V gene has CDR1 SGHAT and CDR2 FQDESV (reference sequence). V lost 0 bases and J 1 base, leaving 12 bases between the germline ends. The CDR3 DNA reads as TGTGCCAGCAGCTTAGCTCCACTCAGGGTCCAAGAGACCCAGTACTTC. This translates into CASSLAPLRVQETQYF.